This T cell receptor (beta chain) was sequenced for a study of T cell responses to AZD1222 COVID-19 vaccine. This CDR3 has 16 amino acids. Trimming took off 4 bases at V and 1 base at J, with 17 bases between the two ends. Germline V gives CDR1 LGHNA, CDR2 YSLEER. This clone occurred a few times. Data came from immunoSEQ multiplex PCR; TCRdb stores just in-frame clones and leaves some out. Of some 92,000 clones in the sample, 90% to 95% were seen once. This clonotype was obtained from an adult in good health. This chain connects TRBV4-3 to TRBJ2-7; D ambiguous. The sequenced sample was peripheral blood, obtained on day 0 of AZD1222 vaccination. The CDR3 coding sequence is TGCGCCAGCAGCCGAAACCTCAGGTGGAGTTCCTACGAGCAGTACTTC. Translated, it gives CASSRNLRWSSYEQYF.